Listed here are 30 T cell receptor beta chains from one sample, sequenced in a study of blood T cell repertoires in COVID-19. Using immunoSEQ multiplex PCR, the repertoire was profiled, and TCRdb retains in-frame clones only, with some absent. Among almost 350,000 clones, approximately 89% were seen once, and the ten largest hold 3.9%. The material sequenced was peripheral blood. These receptors came from a woman in her sixties with COVID-19, enrolled during active disease.

The rearrangement joins TRBV12-3 or TRBV12-4 to TRBJ1-2; 9 nucleotides agree with TRBD1. The CDR3 contains 13 residues. V lost 2 bases, J lost 7 bases, and 2 bases stayed unmatched. The CDR3 DNA sequence: TGTGCCAGCAGTTTATCACAGGGGGCTGGCTACACCTTC. It translates to CASSLSQGAGYTF.

This clone was picked up one time. CDR3 sequence (DNA): TGTGCCAGCAGCCAAGTGCCAGGGAACACCGGGGAGCTGTTTTTT. Translation: CASSQVPGNTGELFF. The V and J genes are TRBV3-1 (or the pseudogene TRBV3-2) and TRBJ2-2; D uncertain. Germline lookup yields CDR1 LGHDT and CDR2 YNNKEL (reference sequence). The CDR3 extends over 15 amino acids. V was cut by 1 base and J by 1 base, with 7 bases left in between.

The rearrangement joins TRBV19 to TRBJ2-2; a weak D match, TRBD1 (6 bases). CDR1 and CDR2 from the germline V gene are LNHDA and SQIVND (reference sequence). V shed 8 bases and J shed 0 bases, with 13 bases lying between them. This CDR3 has 15 residues. The CDR3 nucleotides read TGTGCCAGTCGAACGACAGGAGCGAACACCGGGGAGCTGTTTTTT. It translates to CASRTTGANTGELFF.

The rearrangement links TRBV12-5 to TRBJ1-2, with TRBD1 matching over 10 bases. V shed 5 bases, J shed 7 bases, and the junction held 13 bases outside the gene matches. The CDR3 spans 16 residues. From germline, CDR1 is LGHNT and CDR2 FRNRAP. CDR3 sequence reads: CASGPGLGTGAVGYTF. CDR3 bases: TGTGCTAGTGGTCCGGGTCTCGGGACAGGGGCGGTTGGCTACACCTTC.

The CDR3 reads CASSFATGTNTEAFF. In nucleotides, the CDR3 is TGTGCCAGCAGTTTCGCGACGGGAACGAACACTGAAGCTTTCTTT. The chain employs TRBV27 and TRBJ1-1; D gene ambiguous. This CDR3 has 15 amino acids. Germline V lookup: CDR1 MNHEY, CDR2 SMNVEV (reference sequence). V dropped 3 bases and J dropped 1 base, with 12 bases sitting between them.

V is TRBV25-1 and J is TRBJ1-1; D gene uncertain. Looked up from germline, CDR1 is MGHDK and CDR2 is SYGVNS. V lost 1 base and J 5 bases, leaving 11 bases between the germline ends. The CDR3 sequence is 14 residues long. The CDR3 here is CASSELRSGTEAFF. The CDR3 bases are TGTGCCAGCAGTGAATTGAGGTCGGGAACTGAAGCTTTCTTT. The entire variable domain, with the rest obtained from reference TRBV25-1 and TRBJ1-1, is as follows: EADIYQTPRYLVIGTGKKITLECSQTMGHDKMYWYQQDPGMELHLIHYSYGVNSTEKGDLSSESTVSRIRTEHFPLTLESARPSHTSQYLCASSELRSGTEAFFGQGTRLTVV.

This clone was seen a single time. J is TRBJ1-1 and V is TRBV19; 8 bases are a match to TRBD1. The CDR3 covers 16 residues. Per germline, CDR1 LNHDA and CDR2 SQIVND (reference sequence). V was pared by 1 base and J by 2 bases, with 6 bases of the junction left unmatched. This chain's CDR3 is CASSIVYRGDNTEAFF. In nucleotides, the CDR3 is TGTGCCAGTAGTATAGTTTACAGGGGGGATAACACTGAAGCTTTCTTT.

The chain has TRBV6-5 and TRBJ1-5, with a possible D match to TRBD1 (6 bases). This CDR3 has 14 amino acids. Germline CDR1 is MNHEY and CDR2 is SVGAGI. Trimming cost V 7 bases and J 7 bases, with 17 bases left between them. The CDR3 is CASITTGYEQPQHF. CDR3 sequence (DNA): TGTGCCAGCATTACCACAGGGTATGAACAGCCCCAGCATTTT.

As for this clone: The same CDR3 also results from other DNA sequences found in this sample. The chain carries TRBV5-1 and TRBJ1-2, with 8 bases that match TRBD1. V gave up 4 bases and J gave up 4 bases; unmatched junction bases: 3. The CDR3 spans 13 residues. Germline CDR1 is SGHRS and CDR2 is YFSETQ. CDR3 sequence: CASSVTGGYGYTF. The CDR3 coding sequence is TGCGCCAGCAGCGTTACAGGGGGCTATGGCTACACCTTC.

The chain recombines TRBV9 with TRBJ2-3; 8 bases line up with TRBD1. The V segment lost 3 bases and the J segment 4 bases; nucleotides outside the gene matches: 7. This CDR3 comprises 15 residues. Looked up from germline, CDR1 is SGDLS and CDR2 is YYNGEE. The CDR3 nucleotides read TGTGCCAGCAGCGCGACCCTGACAGGGGCAGATACGCAGTATTTT. This codes for CASSATLTGADTQYF.

This clone has just one count. The rearrangement uses TRBV19 and TRBJ1-1; D is perhaps TRBD1 (5 bases). From germline, CDR1 is LNHDA and CDR2 SQIVND (reference sequence). Deletions cut 2 bases from V and 6 bases from J, with 13 bases between. This CDR3 comprises 14 residues. The CDR3 DNA reads as TGTGCCAGTAGTATACAGGGAGGAGGAGCTGAAGCTTTCTTT. Protein: CASSIQGGGAEAFF.

The V gene is TRBV4-2, the J gene TRBJ2-3; 11 nucleotides align to TRBD2. This CDR3 spans 18 amino acids. Trimming removed 1 base from V and 2 bases from J; junction bases left unmatched: 8. Germline V gene data show CDR1 as LGHNA and CDR2 as YNFKEQ. CDR3 bases: TGTGCCAGCAGCCAAGCCCCTTCGGGACTAGCGGTCACAGATACGCAGTATTTT. Protein: CASSQAPSGLAVTDTQYF.

This clone was seen once. The rearrangement links TRBV28 to TRBJ1-4; a weak D match, TRBD1 (6 bases). Germline CDR1 reads MDHEN; CDR2 reads SYDVKM. The CDR3 consists of 15 residues. Deletions cut 4 bases from V and 3 bases from J, with 12 bases between. CDR3 loop: CASSSTGPSNEKLFF. CDR3 sequence (DNA): TGTGCCAGCAGTTCGACAGGACCTTCTAATGAAAAACTGTTTTTT.

The chain combines TRBV5-6 with TRBJ1-1; no reliable D call. The germline CDR1 and CDR2 sequences are SGHDT and YYEEEE. The V end lost 4 bases, the J end lost 10 bases, and 14 bases lay between the germline ends. This CDR3 contains 12 residues. In DNA form, the CDR3 reads TGTGCCAGCAGCCCCGGTTCTGAGCGAGCTTTCTTT. Protein product: CASSPGSERAFF.

This chain connects TRBV5-4 to TRBJ2-5, with TRBD2 identical over 11 bases. The CDR3 is made up of 18 amino acids. The J segment lost 2 bases and the V segment lost 0 bases, leaving 9 bases of the junction unmatched. Germline CDR1 and CDR2: SGHNT and YYREEE (reference sequence). The CDR3 loop is CASSLGLAGGHNQETQYF. DNA of the CDR3: TGTGCCAGCAGCTTGGGGCTAGCGGGGGGTCATAATCAAGAGACCCAGTACTTC.

The chain has TRBV13 and TRBJ2-7; D ambiguous. The CDR3 extends over 12 amino acids. Trimming stripped 2 bases from V and 5 bases from J, with 7 bases between. Germline V gene sequence: CDR1 PRHDT, CDR2 FYEKMQ (reference sequence). The CDR3 here is CASSLTPHEQYF. CDR3 coding DNA: TGTGCCAGCAGCTTAACTCCCCACGAGCAGTACTTC.

V is TRBV29-1 and J is TRBJ2-7, with D possibly matching TRBD2 (5 bases). This CDR3 has 12 residues. V lost 5 bases, J lost 7 bases, and 15 bases lay in between. CDR1 and CDR2 from the germline V gene are SQVTM and ANQGSEA. Written as DNA, the CDR3 is TGCAGCGTTCTCATTCCGGGATTGGAGCAGTACTTC. It translates to CSVLIPGLEQYF.

This rearrangement joins TRBV19 to TRBJ1-1; D might be TRBD1 (6 bases). Germline V gene sequence: CDR1 LNHDA, CDR2 SQIVND (reference sequence). Trimming removed 4 bases at V and 4 bases at J, with 13 bases between. The CDR3 is made up of 14 amino acids. Here the CDR3 reads CASSSLQGFTEAFF. CDR3 nucleotides: TGTGCCAGTAGTAGCCTACAGGGTTTCACTGAAGCTTTCTTT. Together with reference TRBV19 and TRBJ1-1, the CDR3 gives the full variable domain: DGGITQSPKYLFRKEGQNVTLSCEQNLNHDAMYWYRQDPGQGLRLIYYSQIVNDFQKGDIAEGYSVSREKKESFPLTVTSAQKNPTAFYLCASSSLQGFTEAFFGQGTRLTVV.

This chain links TRBV4-1 with TRBJ1-1; D remains unclear. The germline V gene encodes CDR1 MGHRA and CDR2 YSYEKL. The V gene lost 1 base and the J gene lost 2 bases, with 8 bases spanning the gap. The CDR3 runs 14 residues. The CDR3 bases are TGCGCCAGCAGCCAAGCTAATATCAACACTGAAGCTTTCTTT. As protein: CASSQANINTEAFF.

This clone was recorded a few times. The CDR3 DNA is TGTGCCAGCAGCTACGGGACTGGCGTCACTGAAGCTTTCTTT. It specifies CASSYGTGVTEAFF. The J gene is TRBJ1-1, the V gene TRBV7-3; a weak D match, TRBD1 (5 bases). The germline CDR1 and CDR2 sequences are SGHTA and FQGTGA. The CDR3 covers 14 residues. The ends were cut back, 4 bases at V and 4 bases at J, with 13 bases in the middle.

The gene calls are TRBV9 and TRBJ1-3; D possibly corresponds to TRBD1 (6 bases). Germline V lookup: CDR1 SGDLS, CDR2 YYNGEE. The CDR3 loop spans 15 amino acids. V was shortened by 4 bases and J by 0 bases, with 11 bases between the two germline ends. The DNA of the CDR3 is TGTGCCAGCAGCTCCGGACAGACCTCTGGAAACACCATATATTTT. Encoded protein: CASSSGQTSGNTIYF.

Only a few counts were recorded for this clone. The chain recombines TRBV27 with TRBJ2-1; D gene unclear. The germline V gene has CDR1 MNHEY and CDR2 SMNVEV (reference sequence). CDR3 length equals 16 residues. Between the trimmed V and J ends, which lost 0 bases and 6 bases, there was a span of 15 bases. The DNA for the CDR3 is TGTGCCAGCAGTTTATCCCCCTACTCCTACTCCAATGAGCAGTTCTTC. This sequence encodes CASSLSPYSYSNEQFF.

This clone was detected once. The rearrangement uses TRBV19 and TRBJ1-2, with TRBD1 matching over 7 bases. The CDR3 is made up of 14 amino acids. V dropped 3 bases and J dropped 8; count of bases not matched to a gene: 9. Germline V CDR1 and CDR2: LNHDA, SQIVND (reference sequence). The CDR3 loop reads CASSILPGGWGYTF. CDR3 nucleotide sequence: TGTGCCAGTAGTATCCTCCCAGGGGGTTGGGGCTACACCTTC. Based on the CDR3 plus reference TRBV19 and TRBJ1-2, the full variable domain is DGGITQSPKYLFRKEGQNVTLSCEQNLNHDAMYWYRQDPGQGLRLIYYSQIVNDFQKGDIAEGYSVSREKKESFPLTVTSAQKNPTAFYLCASSILPGGWGYTFGSGTRLTVV.

The chain links TRBV18 to TRBJ1-5; 7 nucleotides agree with TRBD1. Losses at the gene ends were 6 bases for V and 3 bases for J; bases not matched to a gene: 5. The CDR3 runs 14 residues. The germline V gene encodes CDR1 KGHSH and CDR2 LQKENI. CDR3 region: CASSPTGVNQPQHF. CDR3 coding DNA: TGTGCCAGCTCCCCTACAGGGGTCAATCAGCCCCAGCATTTT.

The chain couples TRBV19 to TRBJ1-5; 9 bases line up with TRBD1. Trimming took 5 bases from V and 5 from J; bases not matched to a gene: 7. The CDR3 totals 15 residues. Germline-derived CDR1 and CDR2 are LNHDA and SQIVND (reference sequence). CDR3 bases: TGTGCCAGTAGTGTCGAAACAGGGGGCCATCAGCCCCAGCATTTT. As protein: CASSVETGGHQPQHF.

The chain has TRBV5-1 and TRBJ1-1, with D unclear. CDR1 is SGHRS, CDR2 YFSETQ, per germline. Trimming took 0 bases from V and 4 from J, leaving 10 bases between them. The CDR3 runs to 14 residues. CDR3 sequence (DNA): TGCGCCAGCAGCTTGGTGCGGGGAGGCACTGAAGCTTTCTTT. This translates into CASSLVRGGTEAFF.

This sequence joins TRBV2 and TRBJ1-1, with D unclear. Germline CDR1 SNHLY, CDR2 FYNNEI. CDR3 length equals 13 residues. V was shortened by 6 bases and J by 1 base, with 9 bases between the two germline ends. The CDR3 sequence is CASRGNSNTEAFF. The CDR3 DNA reads as TGTGCCAGCAGGGGCAACTCGAACACTGAAGCTTTCTTT.

The chain is built from TRBV24-1 and TRBJ2-2; D not certain. Germline V gene lookup returns CDR1 KGHDR and CDR2 SFDVKD. V was clipped by 7 bases and J by 0 bases, with 5 bases between them. CDR3 size: 13 residues. CDR3 in DNA: TGTGCCACCAGGCACTCGAACACCGGGGAGCTGTTTTTT. Translation: CATRHSNTGELFF.

The CDR3 DNA is TGTGCCAGCAGCATACCCGGAGGGGCGAGGGGCCCAGCCAAAAACATTCAGTACTTC. It encodes CASSIPGGARGPAKNIQYF. The chain carries TRBV21-1 and TRBJ2-4; the table's D gene call, TRBD2, was not cross checked with the DNA. TRBV21-1 is assigned pseudogene status. The CDR3 is made up of 19 amino acids.

The V call is TRBV5-4, the J call TRBJ2-7, with D unclear. This CDR3 has 13 residues. Deletions cut 2 bases from V and 5 bases from J, with 11 bases between. Germline V CDR1 and CDR2: SGHNT, YYREEE (reference sequence). The CDR3 region is CASSLITRNEQYF. The CDR3 nucleotides are TGTGCCAGCAGCTTAATAACCAGGAACGAGCAGTACTTC.